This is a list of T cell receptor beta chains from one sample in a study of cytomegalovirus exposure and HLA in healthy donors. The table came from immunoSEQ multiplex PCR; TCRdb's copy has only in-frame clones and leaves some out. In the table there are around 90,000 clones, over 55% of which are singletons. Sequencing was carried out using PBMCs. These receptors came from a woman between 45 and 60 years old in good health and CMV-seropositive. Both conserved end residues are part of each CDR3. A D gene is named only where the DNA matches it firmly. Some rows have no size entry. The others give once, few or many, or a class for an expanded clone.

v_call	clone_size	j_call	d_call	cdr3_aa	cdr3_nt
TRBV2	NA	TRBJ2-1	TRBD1	CASRTRTGVLNEQFF	TGTGCCAGCAGGACCCGGACAGGTGTACTCAATGAGCAGTTCTTC
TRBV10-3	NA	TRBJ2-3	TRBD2	CAINPGLAVPDTQYF	TGTGCCATCAACCCGGGACTAGCGGTCCCAGATACGCAGTATTTT
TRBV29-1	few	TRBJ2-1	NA	CSDSGTPYNEQFF	TGCAGCGATTCTGGGACACCCTACAATGAGCAGTTCTTC
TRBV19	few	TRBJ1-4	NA	CASSPVNGEKLFF	TGTGCCAGTAGTCCTGTCAACGGTGAAAAACTGTTTTTT
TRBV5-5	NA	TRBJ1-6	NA	CASSPRGRDYNSPLHF	TGTGCCAGCAGCCCGCGGGGGCGGGACTATAATTCACCCCTCCACTTT
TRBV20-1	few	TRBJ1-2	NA	CSATQGGYTF	TGCAGTGCTACTCAGGGGGGCTACACCTTC
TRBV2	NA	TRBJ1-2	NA	CASRKGGILNYGYTF	TGTGCCAGCAGAAAGGGGGGGATACTTAACTATGGCTACACCTTC
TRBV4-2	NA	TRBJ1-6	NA	CASSQENREGSPLHF	TGTGCCAGCAGCCAAGAGAACAGGGAGGGCTCACCCCTCCACTTT
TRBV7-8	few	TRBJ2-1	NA	CASSLGSSSYNEQFF	TGTGCCAGCAGCCTGGGGAGTAGCTCCTACAATGAGCAGTTCTTC
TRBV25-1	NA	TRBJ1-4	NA	CASSEWEGPNEKLFF	TGTGCCAGCAGTGAATGGGAGGGTCCTAATGAAAAACTGTTTTTT
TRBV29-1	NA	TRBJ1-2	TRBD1	CSVPGQGAIGYGYTF	TGCAGCGTTCCGGGACAGGGGGCGATAGGGTATGGCTACACCTTC
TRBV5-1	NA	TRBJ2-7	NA	CASSSRTGAFGEQYF	TGCGCCAGCAGCTCTCGGACTGGAGCCTTTGGCGAGCAGTACTTC
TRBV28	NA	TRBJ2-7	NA	CASSFEDLSPSYEQYF	TGTGCCAGCAGTTTCGAGGACTTGTCGCCTTCCTACGAGCAGTACTTC
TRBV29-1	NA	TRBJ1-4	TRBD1	CSVLSRGQEKLFF	TGCAGCGTTCTGAGCAGGGGGCAGGAAAAACTGTTTTTT
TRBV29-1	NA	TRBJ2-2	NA	CSVDSDGNTGELFF	TGCAGCGTTGATAGCGACGGTAACACCGGGGAGCTGTTTTTT
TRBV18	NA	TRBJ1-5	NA	CASSPANGINQPQHF	TGTGCCAGCTCACCGGCGAACGGGATCAATCAGCCCCAGCATTTT